This T cell receptor beta chain emerged from a study of blood T cells in healthy people across ages. Peripheral blood from each donor was collected in a volume of approximately 10 milliliters. Points on this clonotype: The antigen is unknown. The junction departs from the called germline gene at one end, perhaps through a read error.

Study-level findings and limits: Any changes in expanded clonotypes were possibly confounded, as donor CMV status remained unknown. The study found more naive CD4+ cells and higher diversity in long-lived than aged donors.

CDR3 length equals 16 residues. Germline CDR1 and CDR2: SGHAT and FQNNGV. Next came a second PCR, run for roughly 6 to 11 cycles, which used a sample-barcoded 5' primer along with a J-beta primer mix. Any given sample supplied a minimum of 2.5 million CDR3-containing paired-end reads. MiXCR was run by TCRdb on the 5' RACE reads, yielding one entry per CDR3 protein. The repertoire holds about 1.8 million distinct CDR3 sequences, 49% seen once, with roughly 2.1% in the top ten. The J gene is TRBJ2-1, the V gene TRBV11-2; 9 nucleotides match TRBD2. The sequence was obtained from a woman aged 40 to 50 in good health. Sequenced sample: blood. The CDR3 nucleotides are TGTACCAGCAGCTTACTAGGCGGGGGGGGTTACAATGAGCAGTTCTTC. Translated, it gives CTSSLLGGGGYNEQFF.